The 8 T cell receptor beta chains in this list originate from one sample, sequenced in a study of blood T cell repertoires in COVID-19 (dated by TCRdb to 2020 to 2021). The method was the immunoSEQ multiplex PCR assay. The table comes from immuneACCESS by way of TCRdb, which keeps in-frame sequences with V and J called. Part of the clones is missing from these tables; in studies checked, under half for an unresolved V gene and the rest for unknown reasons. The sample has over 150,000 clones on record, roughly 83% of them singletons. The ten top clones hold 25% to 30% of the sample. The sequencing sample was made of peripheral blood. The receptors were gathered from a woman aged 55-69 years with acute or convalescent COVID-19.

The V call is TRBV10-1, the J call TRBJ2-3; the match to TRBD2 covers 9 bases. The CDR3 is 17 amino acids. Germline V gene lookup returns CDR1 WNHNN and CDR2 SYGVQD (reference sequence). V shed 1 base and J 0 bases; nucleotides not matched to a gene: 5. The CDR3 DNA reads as TGCGCCAGCAGTGAGTGGCTAGCGGGGACTAGCACAGATACGCAGTATTTT. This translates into CASSEWLAGTSTDTQYF.

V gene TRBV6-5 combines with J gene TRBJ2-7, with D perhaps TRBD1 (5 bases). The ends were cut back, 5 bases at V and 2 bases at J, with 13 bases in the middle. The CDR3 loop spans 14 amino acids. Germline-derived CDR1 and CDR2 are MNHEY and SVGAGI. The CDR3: CASSLQATTYEQYV. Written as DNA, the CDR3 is TGTGCCAGCAGTCTACAGGCGACAACCTACGAGCAGTACGTC.

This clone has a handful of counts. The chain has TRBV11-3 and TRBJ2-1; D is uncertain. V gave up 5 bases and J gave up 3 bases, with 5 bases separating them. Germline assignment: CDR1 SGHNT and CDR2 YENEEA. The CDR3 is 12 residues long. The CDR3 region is CASSQDYNEQFF. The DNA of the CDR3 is TGTGCCAGCAGCCAGGACTACAATGAGCAGTTCTTC.

The CDR3 sequence: CASSYSSVRHAETQYF. Here the CDR3 DNA reads TGTGCCAGCAGTTACTCCTCTGTCCGCCACGCGGAGACCCAGTACTTC. J is TRBJ2-5 and V is TRBV6-5; D gene ambiguous. V was trimmed by 0 bases and J by 5 bases, leaving 16 bases between them. The germline gives CDR1 MNHEY, CDR2 SVGAGI. The CDR3 is 16 residues long.

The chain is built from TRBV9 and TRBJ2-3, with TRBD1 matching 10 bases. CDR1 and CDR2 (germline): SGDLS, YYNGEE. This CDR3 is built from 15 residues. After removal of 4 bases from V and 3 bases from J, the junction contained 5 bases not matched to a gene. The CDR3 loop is CASSPGQGSTDTQYF. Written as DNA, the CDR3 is TGTGCCAGCAGCCCGGGACAGGGGTCAACAGATACGCAGTATTTT. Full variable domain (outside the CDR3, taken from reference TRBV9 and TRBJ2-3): DSGVTQTPKHLITATGQRVTLRCSPRSGDLSVYWYQQSLDQGLQFLIQYYNGEERAKGNILERFSAQQFPDLHSELNLSSLELGDSALYFCASSPGQGSTDTQYFGPGTRLTVL.

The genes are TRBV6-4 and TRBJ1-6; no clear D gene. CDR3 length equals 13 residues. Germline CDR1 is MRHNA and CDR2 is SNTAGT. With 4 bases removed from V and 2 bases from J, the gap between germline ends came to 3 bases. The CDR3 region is CASSVTYNSPLHF. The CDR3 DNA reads TGTGCCAGCAGTGTCACCTATAATTCACCCCTCCACTTT.

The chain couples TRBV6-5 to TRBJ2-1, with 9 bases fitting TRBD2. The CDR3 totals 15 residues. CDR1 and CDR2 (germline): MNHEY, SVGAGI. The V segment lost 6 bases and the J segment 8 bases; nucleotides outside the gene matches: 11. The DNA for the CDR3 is TGTGCCAGCAGGGTATGGGCGGGGGGGCCCTATGAGCAGTTCTTC. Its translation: CASRVWAGGPYEQFF.

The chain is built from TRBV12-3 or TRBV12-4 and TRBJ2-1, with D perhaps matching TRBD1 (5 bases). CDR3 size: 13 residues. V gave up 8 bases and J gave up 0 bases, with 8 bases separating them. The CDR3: CASAQVSYNEQFF. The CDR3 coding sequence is TGTGCCAGCGCACAGGTCTCCTACAATGAGCAGTTCTTC.